Here is one T cell receptor beta chain with its context. The source of the sample is a study of T cell responses to AZD1222 COVID-19 vaccine. Germline values: CDR1 MRHNA, CDR2 SNTAGT. Trimming cost V 4 bases and J 5 bases; bases outside gene matches: 2. The CDR3 has 13 amino acids. Method: immunoSEQ multiplex PCR; TCRdb's copy keeps in-frame clones and lacks some. Of 150,000 to 160,000 clones in the sample, roughly nine tenths are singletons; the top ten hold more than 5.5%. The receptor's source is an adult in good health. Sequences were derived from peripheral blood, sampled on day 0 of MenACWY control vaccination. The V call is TRBV6-4, the J call TRBJ2-3, with 8 bases identical to TRBD2. CDR3 coding DNA: TGTGCCAGCAGTGTCCTAGCGGGAGATACGCAGTATTTT. Its protein product is CASSVLAGDTQYF.